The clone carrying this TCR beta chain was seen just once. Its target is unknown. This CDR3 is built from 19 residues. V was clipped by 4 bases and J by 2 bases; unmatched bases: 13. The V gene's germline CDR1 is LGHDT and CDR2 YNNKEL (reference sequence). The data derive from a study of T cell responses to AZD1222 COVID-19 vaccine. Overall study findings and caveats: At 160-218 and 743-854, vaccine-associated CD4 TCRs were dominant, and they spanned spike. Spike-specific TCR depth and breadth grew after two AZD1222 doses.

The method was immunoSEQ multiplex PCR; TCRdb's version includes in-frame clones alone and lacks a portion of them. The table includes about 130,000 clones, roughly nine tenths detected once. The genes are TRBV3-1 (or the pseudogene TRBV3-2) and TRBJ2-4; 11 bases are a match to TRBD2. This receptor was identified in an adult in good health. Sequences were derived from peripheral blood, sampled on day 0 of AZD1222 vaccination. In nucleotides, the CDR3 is TGTGCCAGCAGCCTGGGACTAGCGGCCGTCCCTTCCTCCAAAAACATTCAGTACTTC. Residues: CASSLGLAAVPSSKNIQYF.